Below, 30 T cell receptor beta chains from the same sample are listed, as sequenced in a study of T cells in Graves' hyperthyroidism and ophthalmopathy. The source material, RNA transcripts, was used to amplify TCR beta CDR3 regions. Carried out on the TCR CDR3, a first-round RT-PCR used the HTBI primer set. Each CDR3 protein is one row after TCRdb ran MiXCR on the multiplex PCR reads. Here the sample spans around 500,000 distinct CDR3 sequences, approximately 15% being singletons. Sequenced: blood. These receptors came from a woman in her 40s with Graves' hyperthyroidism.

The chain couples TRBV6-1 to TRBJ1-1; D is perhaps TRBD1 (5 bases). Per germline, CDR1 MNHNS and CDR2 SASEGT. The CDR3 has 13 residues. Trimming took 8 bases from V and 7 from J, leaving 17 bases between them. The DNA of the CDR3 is TGTGCCAGCTGGTATACTTTGGGGGATGAAGCTTTCTTT. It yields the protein CASWYTLGDEAFF.

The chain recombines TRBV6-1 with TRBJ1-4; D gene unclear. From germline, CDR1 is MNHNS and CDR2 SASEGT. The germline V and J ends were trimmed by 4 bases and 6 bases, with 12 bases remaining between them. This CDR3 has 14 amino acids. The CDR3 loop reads CASSGPSGDEKLFF. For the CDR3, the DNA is TGTGCCAGCAGTGGACCGTCCGGGGATGAAAAACTGTTTTTT.

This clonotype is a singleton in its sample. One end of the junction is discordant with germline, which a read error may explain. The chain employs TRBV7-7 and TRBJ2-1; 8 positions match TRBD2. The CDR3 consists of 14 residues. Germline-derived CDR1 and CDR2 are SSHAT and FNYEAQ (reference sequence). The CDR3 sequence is CASSLGSGSDEQFF. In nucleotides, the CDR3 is TGTGCTAGCAGCTTAGGCAGCGGGAGCGATGAGCAGTTCTTC.

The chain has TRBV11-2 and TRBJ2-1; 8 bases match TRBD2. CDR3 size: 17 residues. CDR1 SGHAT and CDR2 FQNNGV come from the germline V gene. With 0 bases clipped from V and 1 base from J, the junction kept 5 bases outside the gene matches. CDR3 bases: TGTGCCAGCAGCTTAGATGCAGCGGGAGCATCCTACAATGAGCAGTTCTTC. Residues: CASSLDAAGASYNEQFF.

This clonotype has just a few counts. The CDR3 here is CASLGRRWTGELFF. The CDR3, as DNA: TGCGCCAGCCTCGGCCGGCGGTGGACCGGGGAGCTGTTTTTT. The chain uses TRBV10-2 and TRBJ2-2; D gene unclear. The CDR3 consists of 14 residues. Germline CDR1 WSHSY, CDR2 SAAADI. Trimming left V 8 bases short and J 5 bases short, with 15 bases between.

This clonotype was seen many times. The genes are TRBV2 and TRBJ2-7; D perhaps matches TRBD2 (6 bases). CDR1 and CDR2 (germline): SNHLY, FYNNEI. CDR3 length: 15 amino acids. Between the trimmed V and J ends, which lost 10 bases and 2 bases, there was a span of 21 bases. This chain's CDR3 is CANHYTGRPTYEQYF. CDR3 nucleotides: TGTGCCAACCACTACACTGGGAGGCCCACCTACGAGCAGTACTTC.

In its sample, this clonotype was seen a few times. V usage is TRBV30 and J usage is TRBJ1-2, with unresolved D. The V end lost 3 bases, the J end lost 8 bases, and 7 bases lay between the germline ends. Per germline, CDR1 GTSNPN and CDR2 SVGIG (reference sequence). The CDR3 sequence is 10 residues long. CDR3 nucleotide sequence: TGTGCCTGGAGGTCGGAGGGCTACACCTTC. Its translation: CAWRSEGYTF.

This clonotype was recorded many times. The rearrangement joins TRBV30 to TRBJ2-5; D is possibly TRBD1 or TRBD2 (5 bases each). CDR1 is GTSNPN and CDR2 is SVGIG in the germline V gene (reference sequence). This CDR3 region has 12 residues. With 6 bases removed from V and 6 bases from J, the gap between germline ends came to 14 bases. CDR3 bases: TGTGCCTGTGGCCGGGACGGGAAGACCCAGTACTTC. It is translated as CACGRDGKTQYF.

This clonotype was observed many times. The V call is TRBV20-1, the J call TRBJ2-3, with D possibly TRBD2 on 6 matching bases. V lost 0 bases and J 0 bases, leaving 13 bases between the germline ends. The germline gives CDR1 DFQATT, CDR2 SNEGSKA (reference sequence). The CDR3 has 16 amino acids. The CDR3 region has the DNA TGCAGTGCTAGAGACCTCAGAGCGGGTAGCACAGATACGCAGTATTTT. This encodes CSARDLRAGSTDTQYF.

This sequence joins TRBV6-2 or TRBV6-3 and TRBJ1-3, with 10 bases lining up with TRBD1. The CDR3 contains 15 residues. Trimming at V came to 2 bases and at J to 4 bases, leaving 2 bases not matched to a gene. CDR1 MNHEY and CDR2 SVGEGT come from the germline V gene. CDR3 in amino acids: CASSYGTGAGNTIYF. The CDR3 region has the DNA TGTGCCAGCAGTTACGGGACAGGGGCCGGAAACACCATATATTTT.

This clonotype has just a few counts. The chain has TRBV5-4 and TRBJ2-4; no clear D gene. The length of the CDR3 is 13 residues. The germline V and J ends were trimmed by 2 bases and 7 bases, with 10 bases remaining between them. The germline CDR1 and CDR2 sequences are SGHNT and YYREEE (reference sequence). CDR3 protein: CASSFGQQNIQYF. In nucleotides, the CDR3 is TGTGCCAGCAGCTTTGGCCAGCAGAACATTCAGTACTTC.

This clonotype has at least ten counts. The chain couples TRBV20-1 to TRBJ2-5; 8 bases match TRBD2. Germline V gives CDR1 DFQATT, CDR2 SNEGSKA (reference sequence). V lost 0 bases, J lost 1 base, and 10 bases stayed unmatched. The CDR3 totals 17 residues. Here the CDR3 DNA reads TGCAGTGCTAGAGATAAGTCGGCTAGCGGGTTCCAAGAGACCCAGTACTTC. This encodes CSARDKSASGFQETQYF.

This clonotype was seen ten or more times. This chain's CDR3 is CASSQEPVGTIYF. For the CDR3, the DNA is TGTGCCAGCAGCCAAGAACCGGTCGGAACCATATATTTT. The rearrangement links TRBV3-1 to TRBJ1-3, with unresolved D. There are 13 residues in the CDR3. CDR1 is LGHDT, CDR2 YNNKEL, per germline (reference sequence). The V gene lost 0 bases and the J gene lost 10 bases, with 10 bases spanning the gap.

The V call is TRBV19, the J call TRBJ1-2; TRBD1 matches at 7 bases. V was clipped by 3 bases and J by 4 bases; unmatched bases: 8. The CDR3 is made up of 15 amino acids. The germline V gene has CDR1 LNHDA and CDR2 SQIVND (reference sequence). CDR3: CASSIRTGHSYGYTF. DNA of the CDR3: TGTGCCAGTAGTATCCGGACAGGTCACAGCTATGGCTACACCTTC.

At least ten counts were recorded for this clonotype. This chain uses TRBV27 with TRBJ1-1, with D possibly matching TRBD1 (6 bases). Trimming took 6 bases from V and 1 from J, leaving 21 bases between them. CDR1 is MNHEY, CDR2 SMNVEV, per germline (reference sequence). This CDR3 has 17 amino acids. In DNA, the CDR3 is TGTGCCAGCAGAACGGCACAGGGCCTTTGGGGGAACACTGAAGCTTTCTTT. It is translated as CASRTAQGLWGNTEAFF.

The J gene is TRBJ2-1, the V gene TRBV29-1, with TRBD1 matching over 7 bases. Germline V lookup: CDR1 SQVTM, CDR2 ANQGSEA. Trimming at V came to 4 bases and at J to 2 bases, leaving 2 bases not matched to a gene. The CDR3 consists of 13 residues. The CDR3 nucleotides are TGCAGCGTTGGAGGGGGCGCCTACAATGAGCAGTTCTTC. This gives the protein CSVGGGAYNEQFF.

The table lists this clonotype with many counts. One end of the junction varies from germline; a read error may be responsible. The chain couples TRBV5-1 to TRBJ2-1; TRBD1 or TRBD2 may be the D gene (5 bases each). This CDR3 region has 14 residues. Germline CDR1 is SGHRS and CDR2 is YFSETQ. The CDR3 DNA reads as TGCGCCAGCAGCAAGGGACGGGCGGACAATGAGCAATTCTTC. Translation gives CASSKGRADNEQFF.

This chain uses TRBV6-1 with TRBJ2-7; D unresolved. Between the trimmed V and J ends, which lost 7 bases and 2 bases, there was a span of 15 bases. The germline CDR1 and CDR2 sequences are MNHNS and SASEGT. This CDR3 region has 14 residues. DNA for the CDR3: TGTGCCAGCACCCCGGTTAGTCCCCCCTACGAGCAGTACTTC. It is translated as CASTPVSPPYEQYF.

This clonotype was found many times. The CDR3 DNA reads TGTGCCAGCAGACCGACTAGCGGGAGGATAGAAGAGACCCAGTACTTC. This gives the protein CASRPTSGRIEETQYF. V and J are TRBV6-1 and TRBJ2-5, with 13 bases identical to TRBD2. There are 16 residues in the CDR3. Trimming took 6 bases from V and 3 from J; bases not matched to a gene: 7. Germline V gene lookup returns CDR1 MNHNS and CDR2 SASEGT.

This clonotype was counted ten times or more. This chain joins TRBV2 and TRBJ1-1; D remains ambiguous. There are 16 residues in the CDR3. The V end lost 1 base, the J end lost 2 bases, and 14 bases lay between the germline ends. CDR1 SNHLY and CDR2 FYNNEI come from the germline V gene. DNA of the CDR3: TGTGCCAGCAGTGAAGGCCGTTTGGGTCCTAACACTGAAGCTTTCTTT. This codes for CASSEGRLGPNTEAFF.

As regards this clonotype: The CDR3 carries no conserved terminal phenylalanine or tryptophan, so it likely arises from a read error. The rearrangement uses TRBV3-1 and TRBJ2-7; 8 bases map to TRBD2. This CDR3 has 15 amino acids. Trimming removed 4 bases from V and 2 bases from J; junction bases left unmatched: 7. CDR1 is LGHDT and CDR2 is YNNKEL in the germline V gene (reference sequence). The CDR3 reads CASSPPAGGAYEQYL. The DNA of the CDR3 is TGTGCCAGCAGCCCGCCCGCGGGAGGTGCCTACGAGCAGTACTTG.

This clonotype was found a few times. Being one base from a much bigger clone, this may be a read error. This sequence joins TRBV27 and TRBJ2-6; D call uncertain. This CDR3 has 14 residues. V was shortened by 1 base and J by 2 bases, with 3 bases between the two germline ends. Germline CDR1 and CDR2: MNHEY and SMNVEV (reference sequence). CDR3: CASSLFAGANVLTF. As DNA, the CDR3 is TGTGCCAGCAGTTTATTCGCTGGGGCCAACGTCCTGACTTTC.

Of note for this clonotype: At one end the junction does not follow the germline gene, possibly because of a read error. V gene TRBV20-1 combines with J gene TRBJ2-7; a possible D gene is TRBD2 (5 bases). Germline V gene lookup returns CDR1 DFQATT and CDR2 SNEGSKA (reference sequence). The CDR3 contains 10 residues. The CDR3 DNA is TGCAGTGTAATCGCGGGCGAGCAGCACTTC. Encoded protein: CSVIAGEQHF.

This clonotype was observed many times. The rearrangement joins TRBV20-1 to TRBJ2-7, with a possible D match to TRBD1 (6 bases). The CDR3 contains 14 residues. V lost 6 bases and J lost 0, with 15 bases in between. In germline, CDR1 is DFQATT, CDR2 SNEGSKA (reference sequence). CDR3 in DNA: TGCAGTGCCTGGGGGACATCAAGCTCCTACGAGCAGTACTTC. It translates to CSAWGTSSSYEQYF.

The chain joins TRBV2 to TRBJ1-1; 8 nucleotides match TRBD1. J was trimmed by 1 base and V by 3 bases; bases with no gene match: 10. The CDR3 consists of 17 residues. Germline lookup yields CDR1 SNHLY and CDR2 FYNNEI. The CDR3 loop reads CASSDGQGLFPNTEAFF. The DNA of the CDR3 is TGTGCCAGCAGTGACGGACAGGGCCTTTTTCCGAACACTGAAGCTTTCTTT.

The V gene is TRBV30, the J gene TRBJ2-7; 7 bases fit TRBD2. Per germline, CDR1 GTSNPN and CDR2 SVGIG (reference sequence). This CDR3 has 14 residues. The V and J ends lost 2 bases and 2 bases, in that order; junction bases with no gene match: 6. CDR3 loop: CAWSSGAFPYEQYF. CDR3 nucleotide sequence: TGTGCCTGGAGTAGCGGGGCCTTCCCCTACGAGCAGTACTTC.

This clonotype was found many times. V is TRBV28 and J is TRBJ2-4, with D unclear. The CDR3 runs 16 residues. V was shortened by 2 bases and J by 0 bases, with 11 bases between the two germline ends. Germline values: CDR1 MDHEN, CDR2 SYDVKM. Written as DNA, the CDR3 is TGTGCCAGCAGTTTAGGGTTTACTTTAGCCAAAAACATTCAGTACTTC. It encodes CASSLGFTLAKNIQYF.

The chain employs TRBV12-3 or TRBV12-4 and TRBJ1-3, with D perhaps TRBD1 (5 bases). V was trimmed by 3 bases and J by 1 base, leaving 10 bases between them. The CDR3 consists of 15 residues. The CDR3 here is CASSFNRGSGNTIYF. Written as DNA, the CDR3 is TGTGCCAGCAGTTTTAATCGGGGGTCTGGAAACACCATATATTTT.

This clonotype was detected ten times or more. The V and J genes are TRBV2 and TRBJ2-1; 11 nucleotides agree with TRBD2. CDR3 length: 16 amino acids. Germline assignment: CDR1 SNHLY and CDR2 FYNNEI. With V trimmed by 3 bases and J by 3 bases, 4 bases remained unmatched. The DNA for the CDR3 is TGTGCCAGCAGTGATCGACTAGCGGGAATCTACAATGAGCAGTTCTTC. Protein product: CASSDRLAGIYNEQFF. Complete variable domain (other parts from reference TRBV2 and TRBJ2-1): EPEVTQTPSHQVTQMGQEVILRCVPISNHLYFYWYRQILGQKVEFLVSFYNNEISEKSEIFDDQFSVERPDGSNFTLKIRSTKLEDSAMYFCASSDRLAGIYNEQFFGPGTRLTVL.

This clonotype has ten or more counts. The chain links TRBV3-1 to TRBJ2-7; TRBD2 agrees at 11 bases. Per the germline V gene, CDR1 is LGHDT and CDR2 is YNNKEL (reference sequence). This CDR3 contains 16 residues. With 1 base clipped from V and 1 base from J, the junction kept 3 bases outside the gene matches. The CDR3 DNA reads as TGTGCCAGCAGCCAAGGACTAGCGGGACAATCCTACGAGCAGTACTTC. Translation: CASSQGLAGQSYEQYF.